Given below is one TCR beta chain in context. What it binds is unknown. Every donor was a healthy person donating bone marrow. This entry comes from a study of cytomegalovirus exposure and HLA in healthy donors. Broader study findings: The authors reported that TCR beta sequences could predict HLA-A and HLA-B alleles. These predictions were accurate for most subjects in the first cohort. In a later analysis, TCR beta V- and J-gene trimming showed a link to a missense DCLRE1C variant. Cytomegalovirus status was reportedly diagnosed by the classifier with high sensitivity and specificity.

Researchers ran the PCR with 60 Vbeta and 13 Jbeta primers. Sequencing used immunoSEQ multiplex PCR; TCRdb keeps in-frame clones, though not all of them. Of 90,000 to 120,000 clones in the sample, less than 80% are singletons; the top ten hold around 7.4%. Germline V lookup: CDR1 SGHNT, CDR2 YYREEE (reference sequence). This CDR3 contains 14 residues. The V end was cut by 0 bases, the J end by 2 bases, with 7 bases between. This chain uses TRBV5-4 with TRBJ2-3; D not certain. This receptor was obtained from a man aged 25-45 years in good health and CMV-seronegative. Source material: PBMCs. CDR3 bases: TGTGCCAGCAGCTTGGTCGCTACCACAGATACGCAGTATTTT. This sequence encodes CASSLVATTDTQYF.